One and the same sample provided the 12 T cell receptor beta chains below, sequenced in a study of PD-L1 blockade in urothelial cancer. Some clones are missing from TCRdb's copy, which holds only in-frame ones; the method was immunoSEQ multiplex PCR. The repertoire includes about 74,000 clones, under 90% of them detected once, and 4.5% to 5% sits in the top ten. Specified time point: pretreatment peripheral blood. The source material was PBMCs, sampled around atezolizumab (anti-PD-L1) treatment. Every receptor here comes from a man between 65 and 79 years old with urothelial cancer.

The chain carries TRBV19 and TRBJ1-1, with TRBD1 matching 7 bases. This CDR3 contains 14 residues. With V trimmed by 9 bases and J by 5 bases, 12 bases remained unmatched. Germline-derived CDR1 and CDR2 are LNHDA and SQIVND (reference sequence). The CDR3 region is CASWGTTGRTEAFF. CDR3 nucleotides: TGTGCCAGCTGGGGGACGACAGGGCGGACTGAAGCTTTCTTT.

The genes are TRBV19 and TRBJ1-1; 10 bases are a match to TRBD1. This CDR3 has 12 residues. CDR1 LNHDA and CDR2 SQIVND come from the germline V gene (reference sequence). V shed 7 bases and J 7 bases; nucleotides not matched to a gene: 3. The CDR3 here is CASTGQGFEAFF. CDR3 bases: TGTGCCAGTACGGGACAGGGGTTTGAAGCTTTCTTT.

This chain links TRBV7-2 with TRBJ2-3; D uncertain. The CDR3 extends over 14 amino acids. Germline V CDR1 and CDR2: SGHTA, FQGNSA. Deletions cut 3 bases from V and 2 bases from J, with 9 bases between. The CDR3 nucleotides are TGTGCCAGCAGCTTCCCCATTCACACAGATACGCAGTATTTT. Residues: CASSFPIHTDTQYF.

The chain joins TRBV9 to TRBJ1-2; D may be TRBD1 (6 bases). The CDR3 totals 15 residues. The V end lost 3 bases, the J end lost 5 bases, and 17 bases lay between the germline ends. Per the germline V gene, CDR1 is SGDLS and CDR2 is YYNGEE. CDR3 sequence: CASSGTGRLKYGYTF. The CDR3 bases are TGTGCCAGCAGCGGAACAGGGCGCCTGAAATATGGCTACACCTTC.

V and J are TRBV19 and TRBJ1-2; TRBD1 might be the D (5 bases). Between the trimmed V and J ends, which lost 3 bases and 8 bases, there was a span of 10 bases. Germline V lookup: CDR1 LNHDA, CDR2 SQIVND (reference sequence). The CDR3 is 12 residues long. CDR3 sequence reads: CASSIQTGGYTF. In DNA form, the CDR3 reads TGTGCCAGTAGTATCCAAACAGGCGGCTACACCTTC.

The chain has TRBV19 and TRBJ2-7, with D tentatively TRBD2 (5 bases). The germline CDR1 and CDR2 sequences are LNHDA and SQIVND (reference sequence). The CDR3 is 13 amino acids. Trimming cost V 3 bases and J 5 bases, with 11 bases left between them. The DNA for the CDR3 is TGTGCCAGTAGTATCGGTCACGGGGACGAGCAGTACTTC. Translated: CASSIGHGDEQYF.

The genes are TRBV27 and TRBJ2-1; 7 bases line up with TRBD2. The J segment lost 4 bases and the V segment lost 8 bases, leaving 14 bases of the junction unmatched. The CDR3 spans 16 residues. Per the germline V gene, CDR1 is MNHEY and CDR2 is SMNVEV (reference sequence). DNA of the CDR3: TGTGCCAGCTGTACCCTGGCGGGAGTCGGGTACAATGAGCAGTTCTTC. Amino acids: CASCTLAGVGYNEQFF.

The V and J genes are TRBV2 and TRBJ1-2, with 9 bases lining up with TRBD1. The CDR3 runs to 18 residues. With V trimmed by 2 bases and J by 0 bases, 10 bases remained unmatched. The germline V gene has CDR1 SNHLY and CDR2 FYNNEI. DNA for the CDR3: TGTGCCAGCAGTGAATACCAAACAGGGGGCATAGCTAACTATGGCTACACCTTC. Translating it yields CASSEYQTGGIANYGYTF. The full variable domain, its missing parts supplied by reference TRBV2 and TRBJ1-2, is EPEVTQTPSHQVTQMGQEVILRCVPISNHLYFYWYRQILGQKVEFLVSFYNNEISEKSEIFDDQFSVERPDGSNFTLKIRSTKLEDSAMYFCASSEYQTGGIANYGYTFGSGTRLTVV.

The rearrangement uses TRBV15 and TRBJ2-4; D perhaps matches TRBD1 (6 bases). Trimming removed 0 bases at V and 6 bases at J, with 24 bases between. Germline V gene data show CDR1 as LNHNV and CDR2 as YYDKDF (reference sequence). This CDR3 comprises 19 residues. The CDR3 DNA sequence: TGTGCCACCAGCAGAGATCCCAATGCACTCGGACAGCTCCGAAACATTCAGTACTTC. Translation gives CATSRDPNALGQLRNIQYF.

The chain combines TRBV9 with TRBJ2-7; 8 bases align to TRBD1. Germline CDR1 is SGDLS and CDR2 is YYNGEE. The CDR3 has 13 amino acids. After removal of 4 bases from V and 6 bases from J, the junction contained 6 bases not matched to a gene. The CDR3 region has the DNA TGTGCCAGCAGCCCTCAGACAGGGGTCGAGCAGTACTTC. Its protein product is CASSPQTGVEQYF.

The chain couples TRBV6-6 to TRBJ1-2, with D perhaps matching TRBD1 (5 bases). The CDR3 is 14 amino acids. The V end lost 7 bases, the J end lost 6 bases, and 18 bases lay between the germline ends. CDR1 and CDR2 (germline): MNHNY, SVGAGI (reference sequence). Written as DNA, the CDR3 is TGTGCCAGCACCCGGGGAGGGGTTATACATGGCTACACCTTC. It codes for CASTRGGVIHGYTF.

The chain is built from TRBV27 and TRBJ2-1; 7 nucleotides line up with TRBD1. The junction had 8 bases not matched to a gene; V was cut back by 6 bases and J by 9 bases. CDR1 MNHEY and CDR2 SMNVEV come from the germline V gene (reference sequence). This CDR3 is built from 13 residues. Here the CDR3 reads CASRRDSPSEQFF. As DNA, the CDR3 is TGTGCCAGCAGACGGGACAGCCCTTCTGAGCAGTTCTTC.